These 28 T cell receptor beta chains came from one sample sequenced in a study of CD4 T cells in relation to SARS-CoV-2 and coronaviruses. Sequencing used immunoSEQ multiplex PCR; TCRdb keeps in-frame clones, though not all of them. This sample has 25,000 to 30,000 clones; nearly 80% occur once, and the top ten carry 20%. These TCRs are of unknown antigen specificity. The unexposed donors gave CD4+ T cells in about 2011-2019, prior to COVID-19. After ten to eleven days of culture, CD4+ T cells were isolated. The sample comprised CD4+ T cells from PBMCs, cultured in vitro. All receptors come from a human donor in good health.

This clone was seen only a few times. The V gene is TRBV5-1, the J gene TRBJ2-7; TRBD2 agrees at 15 bases. Per the germline V gene, CDR1 is SGHRS and CDR2 is YFSETQ. CDR3 length: 16 amino acids. Trimming cost V 4 bases and J 5 bases; bases outside gene matches: 7. CDR3 sequence: CASSLGLAGGTDEQYF. DNA for the CDR3: TGCGCCAGCAGCCTCGGACTAGCGGGAGGGACCGACGAGCAGTACTTC. The full variable domain, completed using reference TRBV5-1 and TRBJ2-7, is KAGVTQTPRYLIKTRGQQVTLSCSPISGHRSVSWYQQTPGQGLQFLFEYFSETQRNKGNFPGRFSGRQFSNSRSEMNVSTLELGDSALYLCASSLGLAGGTDEQYFGPGTRLTVT.

The J gene is TRBJ2-1, the V gene TRBV7-2; 8 bases align to TRBD2. V was clipped by 5 bases and J by 10 bases; unmatched bases: 16. This CDR3 contains 16 residues. In germline, CDR1 is SGHTA, CDR2 FQGNSA. CDR3 residues: CASSPEGSSGAREQFF. In DNA form, the CDR3 reads TGTGCCAGCAGCCCCGAGGGCAGTAGCGGGGCCCGGGAGCAGTTCTTC.

The chain carries TRBV24-1 and TRBJ2-7, with 10 bases lining up with TRBD1. The CDR3 is 15 residues long. V was pared by 4 bases and J by 5 bases, with 7 bases of the junction left unmatched. The germline CDR1 and CDR2 sequences are KGHDR and SFDVKD. The CDR3 DNA is TGTGCCACCAGTGACTCCGGGACAGGGGAGAACGAGCAGTACTTC. Translated: CATSDSGTGENEQYF.

The CDR3 bases are TGTGCCAGCAGCTCACCAACCCAGTACTTC. Residues: CASSSPTQYF. The rearrangement joins TRBV7-9 to TRBJ2-5; D is unclear. The V end lost 4 bases, the J end lost 8 bases, and 5 bases lay between the germline ends. CDR1 and CDR2 from the germline V gene are SEHNR and FQNEAQ (reference sequence). The CDR3 has 10 residues.

V usage is TRBV10-3 and J usage is TRBJ1-6; D unresolved. V lost 8 bases, J lost 6 bases, and 17 bases lay in between. Looked up from germline, CDR1 is ENHRY and CDR2 is SYGVKD. CDR3 length: 15 residues. CDR3 coding DNA: TGTGCCATCCGAGACCGACCAGACGCTAATTCACCCCTCCACTTT. It encodes CAIRDRPDANSPLHF.

A single count supports this clone. This sequence joins TRBV4-3 and TRBJ1-4; 9 bases are shared with TRBD1. CDR1 LGHNA and CDR2 YSLEER come from the germline V gene. The CDR3 sequence is 14 residues long. The V gene end was trimmed by 4 bases and the J gene end by 8 bases; junction bases not matched to a gene: 5. The CDR3: CASSPGQGGEKLFF. The CDR3 DNA sequence: TGCGCCAGCAGCCCGGGACAGGGTGGAGAAAAACTGTTTTTT.

The chain is built from TRBV5-1 and TRBJ1-4; unclear D gene. Trimming left V 0 bases short and J 5 bases short, with 14 bases between. Germline V lookup: CDR1 SGHRS, CDR2 YFSETQ. The length of the CDR3 is 16 residues. The CDR3 region has the DNA TGCGCCAGCAGCTTGGCCGGGAGGATGGGGAATGAAAAACTGTTTTTT. This gives the protein CASSLAGRMGNEKLFF.

DNA for the CDR3: TGTGCCAGCAGCCCATCTAGCGGGGGTCGCCAAGAGACCCAGTACTTC. Protein sequence: CASSPSSGGRQETQYF. V gene TRBV11-2 combines with J gene TRBJ2-5, with TRBD2 identical over 10 bases. Germline lookup yields CDR1 SGHAT and CDR2 FQNNGV. V lost 5 bases, J lost 1 base, and 7 bases stayed unmatched. This CDR3 has 16 residues.

The V gene is TRBV5-3, the J gene TRBJ1-1, with D hard to call. TRBV5-3 is marked as an open reading frame, function uncertain. The V and J ends lost 4 bases and 8 bases respectively, with 18 bases between them. The CDR3 is 14 residues long. Here the CDR3 reads CARSGTLTRHEAFF. CDR3 sequence (DNA): TGTGCCAGAAGCGGCACTTTGACAAGACACGAAGCTTTCTTT.

About this clone: Sequence at one end of the junction differs from germline and may be a read error. This chain joins TRBV24-1 and TRBJ1-2; no firm D call. Germline loops: CDR1 KGHDR, CDR2 SFDVKD. The CDR3 consists of 8 residues. DNA for the CDR3: TGTACCACTCCATTATACACCTTC. Translated: CTTPLYTF.

This clone was counted once. This chain links TRBV10-1 with TRBJ2-2; D is undetermined. The V and J ends lost 6 bases and 4 bases respectively, with 9 bases between them. There are 13 residues in the CDR3. Per germline, CDR1 WNHNN and CDR2 SYGVQD (reference sequence). The DNA for the CDR3 is TGCGCCAGCAGGGGAACGCCCACCGGGGAGCTGTTTTTT. Translating gives CASRGTPTGELFF.

CDR3 sequence (DNA): TGTGCCAGCAAAAAGGCAGGGAGGGAGAACACTGAAGCTTTCTTT. Protein product: CASKKAGRENTEAFF. The chain couples TRBV6-6 to TRBJ1-1; D is possibly TRBD1 (5 bases). Germline assignment: CDR1 MNHNY and CDR2 SVGAGI (reference sequence). The CDR3 totals 15 residues. V was trimmed by 7 bases and J by 1 base, leaving 16 bases between them.

The V call is TRBV7-2, the J call TRBJ2-2; 8 bases map to TRBD1. Germline V gives CDR1 SGHTA, CDR2 FQGNSA. The length of the CDR3 is 16 residues. J was trimmed by 6 bases and V by 4 bases; bases with no gene match: 10. The CDR3 loop is CASSYTPDREAGELFF. In nucleotides, the CDR3 is TGTGCCAGCAGCTACACCCCGGACAGGGAGGCCGGGGAGCTGTTTTTT.

The V and J genes are TRBV7-2 and TRBJ2-7; tentatively, D is TRBD1 or TRBD2 (5 bases each). In germline, CDR1 is SGHTA, CDR2 FQGNSA. Trimming shortened V by 4 bases and J by 7 bases, and 23 bases separated the two germline ends. This CDR3 has 16 residues. The CDR3 DNA reads TGTGCCAGCAGCTCCCCCGGGGCGCCGCTAAGAGGGGAGCAGTACTTC. Its protein is CASSSPGAPLRGEQYF.

This sequence joins TRBV15 and TRBJ1-1; 9 bases are shared with TRBD1. Unmatched junction bases numbered 17, after V lost 1 base and J lost 5 bases. This CDR3 comprises 19 residues. CDR1 and CDR2 (germline): LNHNV, YYDKDF (reference sequence). CDR3 sequence reads: CATSRASRDRARYWTEAFF. CDR3 DNA: TGTGCCACCAGCAGAGCCTCTCGGGACAGGGCAAGGTATTGGACTGAAGCTTTCTTT.

V and J are TRBV5-8 and TRBJ1-1; D call uncertain. This CDR3 has 11 amino acids. Trimming cost V 7 bases and J 6 bases, with 10 bases left between them. Germline V gene lookup returns CDR1 SGHTS and CDR2 YDEGEE. The CDR3 here is CASVPWAEAFF. CDR3 DNA: TGTGCCAGCGTTCCCTGGGCTGAAGCTTTCTTT.

This chain links TRBV6-6 with TRBJ1-5, with 8 bases fitting TRBD1. Germline assignment: CDR1 MNHNY and CDR2 SVGAGI (reference sequence). The V and J ends lost 6 bases and 4 bases, in that order; junction bases with no gene match: 26. The CDR3 extends over 21 amino acids. The CDR3 region has the DNA TGTGCCAGCAGCGTAAAGAGCCCAGGGGGCCCCACATATAAGGGTAATCAGCCCCAGCATTTT. Residues: CASSVKSPGGPTYKGNQPQHF.

The chain is built from TRBV11-2 and TRBJ1-6; possibly TRBD1 for D (5 bases). CDR3 length equals 15 residues. Per germline, CDR1 SGHAT and CDR2 FQNNGV. Trimming removed 2 bases at V and 6 bases at J, with 11 bases between. The CDR3 nucleotides read TGTGCCAGCAGCTTAAACATTGGGGCTAATTCACCCCTCCACTTT. This codes for CASSLNIGANSPLHF.

V and J are TRBV9 and TRBJ2-7; TRBD1 matches 10 bases. Per the germline V gene, CDR1 is SGDLS and CDR2 is YYNGEE. The V gene end was trimmed by 2 bases and the J gene end by 7 bases; junction bases not matched to a gene: 15. The CDR3 has 17 amino acids. CDR3 nucleotides: TGTGCCAGCAGCGTGACAGGGGGCGATACCTCCCCGGGGGAGCAGTACTTC. This codes for CASSVTGGDTSPGEQYF.

This chain connects TRBV27 to TRBJ1-4; 7 bases agree with TRBD1. The germline V gene has CDR1 MNHEY and CDR2 SMNVEV (reference sequence). Losses at the gene ends were 7 bases for V and 7 bases for J; bases not matched to a gene: 9. The CDR3 spans 14 residues. The CDR3 reads CASKGTGTAEKLFF. The DNA for the CDR3 is TGTGCCAGCAAAGGAACCGGGACAGCTGAAAAACTGTTTTTT. The full variable domain, with the rest looked up from reference TRBV27 and TRBJ1-4, is EAQVTQNPRYLITVTGKKLTVTCSQNMNHEYMSWYRQDPGLGLRQIYYSMNVEVTDKGDVPEGYKVSRKEKRNFPLILESPSPNQTSLYFCASKGTGTAEKLFFGSGTQLSVL.

The chain carries TRBV6-2 or TRBV6-3 and TRBJ1-2; D is uncertain. Trimming removed 2 bases at V and 6 bases at J, with 10 bases between. CDR3 length: 13 residues. The germline V gene has CDR1 MNHEY and CDR2 SVGEGT. As DNA, the CDR3 is TGTGCCAGCAGTTACGAGGCAGTGAATGGCTACACCTTC. This codes for CASSYEAVNGYTF.

The V and J genes are TRBV5-5 and TRBJ2-7; 7 positions agree with TRBD1. CDR1 SGHKS and CDR2 YYEKEE come from the germline V gene (reference sequence). There are 15 residues in the CDR3. Trimming took 4 bases from V and 2 from J; bases not matched to a gene: 9. The CDR3 DNA is TGTGCCAGCAGCACGACAGGGAGCTTCGCCTACGAGCAGTACTTC. Translation: CASSTTGSFAYEQYF.

The V and J genes are TRBV6-2 or TRBV6-3 and TRBJ2-1, with D uncertain. The germline V and J ends were trimmed by 4 bases and 3 bases, with 1 base remaining between them. The CDR3 contains 11 residues. Germline CDR1 reads MNHEY; CDR2 reads SVGEGT. CDR3 in DNA: TGTGCCAGCAGTTTCTACAATGAGCAGTTCTTC. Its translation is CASSFYNEQFF.

V gene TRBV11-3 combines with J gene TRBJ2-1; TRBD2 agrees at 9 bases. Trimming removed 4 bases from V and 2 bases from J; junction bases left unmatched: 9. This CDR3 spans 17 amino acids. The germline V gene has CDR1 SGHNT and CDR2 YENEEA. CDR3 bases: TGTGCCAGCAGCTCAGGAGAGGCGGGAGGGGCCTACAATGAGCAGTTCTTC. This translates into CASSSGEAGGAYNEQFF.

This chain links TRBV7-9 with TRBJ1-1; D is unclear. Germline V lookup: CDR1 SEHNR, CDR2 FQNEAQ (reference sequence). There are 15 residues in the CDR3. V lost 0 bases to trimming and J lost 1 base, with 9 bases between them. CDR3 bases: TGTGCCAGCAGCTTAGCCCAGTGGGGGAACACTGAAGCTTTCTTT. Its protein is CASSLAQWGNTEAFF. Full variable domain (rest looked up from reference TRBV7-9 and TRBJ1-1): DTGVSQNPRHKITKRGQNVTFRCDPISEHNRLYWYRQTLGQGPEFLTYFQNEAQLEKSRLLSDRFSAERPKGSFSTLEIQRTEQGDSAMYLCASSLAQWGNTEAFFGQGTRLTVV.

CDR3 region: CASSQPLPGLDFGAPDTQYF. As DNA, the CDR3 is TGTGCCAGCAGCCAGCCCCTTCCGGGACTAGATTTTGGAGCACCGGATACGCAGTATTTT. The chain uses TRBV4-2 and TRBJ2-3, with 8 nucleotides matching TRBD2. The CDR3 consists of 20 residues. With V trimmed by 3 bases and J by 6 bases, 23 bases remained unmatched. Looked up from germline, CDR1 is LGHNA and CDR2 is YNFKEQ.

The chain links TRBV19 to TRBJ1-1; no clear D gene. The CDR3 is 13 residues long. Germline CDR1 LNHDA, CDR2 SQIVND (reference sequence). The germline V and J ends were trimmed by 4 bases and 2 bases, with 8 bases remaining between them. Written as DNA, the CDR3 is TGTGCCAGTAGTACACAACTTAACACTGAAGCTTTCTTT. This codes for CASSTQLNTEAFF.

The gene calls are TRBV4-1 and TRBJ1-1; D call uncertain. V was pared by 0 bases and J by 6 bases, with 2 bases between. This CDR3 has 11 amino acids. CDR1 MGHRA and CDR2 YSYEKL come from the germline V gene. The DNA for the CDR3 is TGCGCCAGCAGCCAAGAAGCTGAAGCTTTCTTT. It yields the protein CASSQEAEAFF.